This T cell receptor beta chain was recovered during a study of shared clonotypes between healthy human individuals. Splitting of CD4+ cells produced CD45RA+ naive and CD45RA-negative memory subsets. Deep level was the assay's run setting. Clones were sequenced by immunoSEQ multiplex PCR, and TCRdb holds only the in-frame ones, with some missing. The sample contains some 2,000,000 clones, 85% to 95% of which appear only once. The table lists this clone with a count of one. Different DNA sequences within this sample yield the same CDR3. The CDR3 has 14 amino acids. Germline values: CDR1 KGHSH, CDR2 LQKENI. V lost 1 base, J lost 6 bases, and 2 bases stayed unmatched.

The TCR was taken from a man aged 18 to 35 in good health. The specimen was naive CD4+ T cells sorted from blood. Stated subset: CD45RA+ positively selected. The rearrangement joins TRBV18 to TRBJ2-2, with TRBD1 identical over 7 bases. The chain's CDR3 is CASSPQGAAGELFF. DNA for the CDR3: TGTGCCAGCTCACCACAGGGGGCGGCCGGGGAGCTGTTTTTT.